The rows below give T cell receptor beta chains drawn from one sample of a study of spatial heterogeneity in lung cancer. TCRdb itself ran the 5' RACE reads through MiXCR, one entry per CDR3 protein. The table includes about 3,800 distinct CDR3 sequences, about a third detected once. This specimen consisted of lung tumor tissue, obtained at surgery. The receptors come from a male donor with early-stage non-small cell lung cancer. CDR3s include the opening cysteine and the closing phenylalanine or tryptophan. The D gene is left open where the match is weak. Size tells how often a clone was seen (once, few, many) or the class of an expanded clone, and some rows leave it out.

D gene	V gene	clone size	J gene	CDR3 protein	CDR3 DNA
NA	TRBV20-1	NA	TRBJ1-1	CSALDPPGTNTEAFF	TGCAGTGCTCTCGACCCGCCCGGGACAAACACTGAAGCTTTCTTT
NA	TRBV29-1	NA	TRBJ2-3	CSVADTDTQYF	TGCAGCGTCGCCGACACAGATACGCAGTATTTT
NA	TRBV27	medium-sized	TRBJ1-4	CASSPGAANEKLFF	TGTGCCAGCAGTCCGGGGGCGGCTAATGAAAAACTGTTTTTT
TRBD1	TRBV7-3	few	TRBJ1-2	CASSSGQGRGYTF	TGTGCCAGCAGCTCAGGACAGGGACGGGGCTACACCTTC
NA	TRBV14	NA	TRBJ2-7	CASSQQGLGEQYF	TGTGCCAGCAGCCAACAGGGTTTAGGGGAGCAGTACTTC
NA	TRBV25-1	NA	TRBJ1-1	CASSDFRAEAFF	TGTGCCAGCAGTGATTTTCGGGCTGAAGCTTTCTTT
TRBD2	TRBV7-9	NA	TRBJ2-2	CASRRNLAGEFSTGELFF	TGTGCCAGCCGTAGGAACCTAGCGGGAGAGTTCAGCACCGGGGAGCTGTTTTTT
TRBD2	TRBV6-2/TRBV6-3	NA	TRBJ2-1	CASRGRDTGTSGRGDEQFF	TGTGCCAGCAGAGGCCGGGACACAGGGACTAGCGGGAGAGGGGATGAGCAGTTCTTC
NA	TRBV12-3/TRBV12-4	NA	TRBJ2-3	CASSFDLGADTQYF	TGTGCCAGCAGTTTCGACCTGGGGGCAGATACGCAGTATTTT
NA	TRBV2	medium-sized	TRBJ2-2	CASSAGSGELFF	TGTGCCAGCAGTGCTGGGTCCGGGGAGCTGTTTTTT
NA	TRBV7-2	NA	TRBJ2-1	CASSVGGVSYNEQFF	TGTGCCAGCAGCGTAGGGGGGGTCTCCTACAATGAGCAGTTCTTC
TRBD2	TRBV6-5	NA	TRBJ2-2	CASSGTSGTSNTGELFF	TGTGCCAGCAGCGGGACTAGCGGAACATCGAACACCGGGGAGCTGTTTTTT
NA	TRBV20-1	NA	TRBJ2-4	CSARKPGGEAKNIQYF	TGCAGTGCTAGAAAGCCAGGGGGGGAGGCCAAAAACATTCAGTACTTC
NA	TRBV14	NA	TRBJ1-3	CASSQDTLYTIYF	TGTGCCAGCAGCCAAGATACGTTGTACACCATATATTTT
TRBD2	TRBV30	NA	TRBJ2-6	CAWSPPGTSGSGANVLTF	TGTGCCTGGAGTCCTCCGGGGACTAGCGGTTCTGGGGCCAACGTCCTGACTTTC
NA	TRBV28	medium-sized	TRBJ2-7	CASSPGEIEGEQYF	TGTGCCAGCAGCCCCGGGGAGATCGAAGGCGAGCAGTACTTC
TRBD2	TRBV6-5	few	TRBJ2-5	CASSKLAVSQETQYF	TGTGCCAGCAGTAAACTAGCGGTTTCTCAAGAGACCCAGTACTTC
NA	TRBV7-3	few	TRBJ2-5	CASSLSGADQETQYF	TGTGCCAGCAGCTTGTCGGGCGCCGACCAAGAGACCCAGTACTTC
NA	TRBV5-8	few	TRBJ2-7	CASSSGTRTYEQYF	TGTGCCAGCAGCTCCGGGACTCGTACCTACGAGCAGTACTTC
NA	TRBV19	medium-sized	TRBJ2-2	CASSMAPDGNTGELFF	TGTGCCAGTAGTATGGCTCCGGACGGTAACACCGGGGAGCTGTTTTTT
NA	TRBV7-9	few	TRBJ2-3	CASSPVGGPTDTQYF	TGTGCCAGCAGCCCGGTGGGGGGGCCAACAGATACGCAGTATTTT
NA	TRBV14	NA	TRBJ2-5	CASSHHPIPGETQYF	TGTGCCAGCAGCCACCACCCGATCCCTGGGGAGACCCAGTACTTC
NA	TRBV2	NA	TRBJ2-2	CASSPSGRTGELFF	TGTGCCAGCAGCCCCTCCGGGAGAACCGGGGAGCTGTTTTTT
NA	TRBV4-1	NA	TRBJ2-1	CASCRDFNYEQFF	TGCGCCAGCTGCCGGGACTTCAATTATGAGCAGTTCTTC
NA	TRBV11-2	hyperexpanded	TRBJ2-2	CASGGYNTGELFF	TGTGCCAGCGGAGGTTATAACACCGGGGAGCTGTTTTTT
TRBD2	TRBV12-3/TRBV12-4	NA	TRBJ2-2	CASSLGAGLNGELFF	TGTGCCAGCAGTTTGGGAGCGGGACTTAACGGGGAGCTGTTTTTT
TRBD2	TRBV20-1	NA	TRBJ2-7	CSASLTASGRAVHEQYF	TGCAGTGCTAGTTTGACCGCTAGCGGGAGGGCCGTCCACGAGCAGTACTTC
NA	TRBV7-2	NA	TRBJ2-7	CASSSPSGHHEQYF	TGTGCCAGCAGCTCCCCGTCAGGGCACCACGAGCAGTACTTC
NA	TRBV6-2/TRBV6-3	few	TRBJ2-7	CASSYKGSSTYEQYF	TGTGCCAGCAGTTACAAGGGTTCGTCTACCTACGAGCAGTACTTC
TRBD1	TRBV12-3/TRBV12-4	NA	TRBJ2-2	CASSPDRDNTGELFF	TGTGCCAGCAGCCCGGACAGGGACAACACCGGGGAGCTGTTTTTT
NA	TRBV28	NA	TRBJ2-5	CASSLPRGIQETQYF	TGTGCCAGCAGTTTACCGCGAGGGATTCAAGAGACCCAGTACTTC
TRBD2	TRBV20-1	NA	TRBJ2-2	CSADKTSGSGELFF	TGCAGTGCAGACAAGACTAGCGGGAGTGGGGAGCTGTTTTTT